The clone carrying this T cell receptor (beta chain) was detected only once. Its antigen is not identified. The V gene lost 6 bases and the J gene lost 2 bases, with 13 bases spanning the gap. Per the germline V gene, CDR1 is MNHNS and CDR2 is SASEGT. This CDR3 contains 14 residues. These data belong to a study of cytomegalovirus exposure and HLA in healthy donors. Notes on the study in general: Later, an analysis found that TCR clusters from the first cohort tended to co-occur in the roughly 120 validation repertoires. In vitro assays verified that a few CMV-associated chains recognized CMV antigens specifically. According to reports, the classifier identified cytomegalovirus status with high specificity and sensitivity. Researchers catalogued approximately 170 TCR beta chains as cytomegalovirus-associated.

Using immunoSEQ multiplex PCR, the repertoire was profiled, and TCRdb retains in-frame clones only, with some absent. This sample carries roughly 260,000 clones, 90% of them seen once, and the ten largest clones take under 0.4%. The clonotype originates from a woman between 18 and 30 years old in good health and CMV-seronegative. Material: PBMCs. The V and J genes are TRBV6-1 and TRBJ2-5; D remains ambiguous. The CDR3 loop is CASSGGPRQETQYF. CDR3 DNA sequence: TGTGCCAGCAGCGGTGGGCCCCGACAAGAGACCCAGTACTTC.